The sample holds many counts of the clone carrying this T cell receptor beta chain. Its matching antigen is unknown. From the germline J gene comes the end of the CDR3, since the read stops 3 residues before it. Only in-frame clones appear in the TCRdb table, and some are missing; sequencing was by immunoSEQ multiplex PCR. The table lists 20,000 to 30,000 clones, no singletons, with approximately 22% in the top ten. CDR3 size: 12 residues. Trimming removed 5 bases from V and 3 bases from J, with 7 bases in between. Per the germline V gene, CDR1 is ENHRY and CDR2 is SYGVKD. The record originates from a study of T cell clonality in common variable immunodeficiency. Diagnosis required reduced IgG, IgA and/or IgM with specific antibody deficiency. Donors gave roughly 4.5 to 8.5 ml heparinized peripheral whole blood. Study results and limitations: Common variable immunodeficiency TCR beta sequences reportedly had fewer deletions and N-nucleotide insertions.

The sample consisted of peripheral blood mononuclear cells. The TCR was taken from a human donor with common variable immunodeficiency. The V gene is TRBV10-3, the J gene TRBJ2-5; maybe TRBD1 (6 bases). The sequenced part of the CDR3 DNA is TGTGCCATCAGTCGGACAGAAGAGACC. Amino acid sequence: CAISRTEET. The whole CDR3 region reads CAISRTEETQYF.